These T cell receptor beta chains were read from a single sample in a study of CD8+ T cells in alopecia areata. Profiling relied on immunoSEQ multiplex PCR, and the TCRdb table lists in-frame clones only, not all of them. The data show over 9,000 clones, 65% to 80% seen once. The sequenced sample was skin. The receptors derive from a human donor with alopecia areata. Both conserved end residues are part of each CDR3. The order of the fields is CDR3 DNA, CDR3 protein, J gene, D gene, V gene, CDR3 length, clone size. A D gene is named only where the DNA matches it firmly. The listing skips clone size in some rows; elsewhere it reads once, few, many or a size class.

DNA: TGTGCCAGCAGCTTAGCGGGGACAGGGACGACAGATACGCAGTATTTT
CDR3: CASSLAGTGTTDTQYF
J: TRBJ2-3
D: TRBD1
V: TRBV7-2
length: 16
size: medium-sized

DNA: TGTGCCAGCCGAAAGGCGGGAGGCGAGACCCAGTACTTC
CDR3: CASRKAGGETQYF
J: TRBJ2-5
D: TRBD2
V: TRBV28
length: 13
size: NA

DNA: TGTGCCAGCAGCTATGGGGGGCTAAACGAGCAGTACTTC
CDR3: CASSYGGLNEQYF
J: TRBJ2-7
D: NA
V: TRBV5-6
length: 13
size: NA

DNA: TGTGCCAGCTCCCCTACACCGGAGACCCAGTACTTC
CDR3: CASSPTPETQYF
J: TRBJ2-5
D: NA
V: TRBV18
length: 12
size: NA

DNA: TGCGCCAGCACCCGACTAGCGGCGAACACCGGGGAGCTGTTTTTT
CDR3: CASTRLAANTGELFF
J: TRBJ2-2
D: TRBD2
V: TRBV5-1
length: 15
size: NA

DNA: TGTGCCAGCAGTGTACTAAGGCGTTTTACAAAGTCGGGCCAACGTCCTGATTTC
CDR3: CASSVLRRFTKSGQRPDF
J: TRBJ2-6
D: NA
V: TRBV6-7
length: 18
size: NA

DNA: TGTGCCAGCAGCTTAAATGTCGGGGGGAATGAAAAACTGTTTTTT
CDR3: CASSLNVGGNEKLFF
J: TRBJ1-4
D: NA
V: TRBV7-2
length: 15
size: NA

DNA: TGTGCCAGCAGCCTAGGGACAGCCTACGAGCAGTACTTC
CDR3: CASSLGTAYEQYF
J: TRBJ2-7
D: TRBD1
V: TRBV7-6
length: 13
size: once

DNA: TGTGCCAGCAGCCAATGGCTCCCTCCAGCCGAGCAGTACTTC
CDR3: CASSQWLPPAEQYF
J: TRBJ2-7
D: NA
V: TRBV14
length: 14
size: NA

DNA: TGTGCTAGTGGTTTGTATCCCTCCCCCGGACAGGGGTTTAATACGCAGTATTTT
CDR3: CASGLYPSPGQGFNTQYF
J: TRBJ2-3
D: TRBD1
V: TRBV12-5
length: 18
size: once

DNA: TGTGCCAGCAGTTACTCGACAGGCGCCGAGGAGACCCAGTACTTC
CDR3: CASSYSTGAEETQYF
J: TRBJ2-5
D: NA
V: TRBV6-5
length: 15
size: NA

DNA: TGCGCCAGCAGCTTGGGGACACAGGGGGTCCGAGAGACCCAGTACTTC
CDR3: CASSLGTQGVRETQYF
J: TRBJ2-5
D: TRBD1
V: TRBV5-1
length: 16
size: NA

DNA: TGTGCCATCAGTGGCTGGGAGGGGGCTAAGAACACTGAAGCTTTCTTT
CDR3: CAISGWEGAKNTEAFF
J: TRBJ1-1
D: TRBD1
V: TRBV10-3
length: 16
size: few

DNA: TGCGCCAGCAGCTTGGTTACAGGGCACTCAAGATACGAGCAGTACTTC
CDR3: CASSLVTGHSRYEQYF
J: TRBJ2-7
D: NA
V: TRBV4-3
length: 16
size: NA

DNA: TGTGCCAGCAGCTTAGAAATGGGAGGGAAGCAGTTCTTC
CDR3: CASSLEMGGKQFF
J: TRBJ2-1
D: TRBD2
V: TRBV11-2
length: 13
size: few

DNA: TGCGCCAGCAGCCAAGATCGGTCCAGCAATCAGCCCCAGCATTTT
CDR3: CASSQDRSSNQPQHF
J: TRBJ1-5
D: NA
V: TRBV4-3
length: 15
size: NA

DNA: TGCGCCAGCAGTCAAGAGGGACTAGCGGGTGGCCCTAGGGTGGAGCAGTTCTTC
CDR3: CASSQEGLAGGPRVEQFF
J: TRBJ2-1
D: TRBD2
V: TRBV23-1
length: 18
size: NA

DNA: TGCGCCAGCAGCGCGGGGGGGGTTAGCGGGAGCTACGAGCAGTACTTC
CDR3: CASSAGGVSGSYEQYF
J: TRBJ2-7
D: TRBD2
V: TRBV5-1
length: 16
size: few

DNA: TGTGCCAGCTCATCGGGACAGTCCTACGAGCAGTACTTC
CDR3: CASSSGQSYEQYF
J: TRBJ2-7
D: TRBD1
V: TRBV18
length: 13
size: NA

DNA: TGTGCCAGTAGCTCAATACAGGGAGGGGCTGGATACATTCAGTACTTC
CDR3: CASSSIQGGAGYIQYF
J: TRBJ2-4
D: NA
V: TRBV19
length: 16
size: NA

DNA: TGTGCCAGTAACGGGAGGGACGGGGAGACCCAGTACTTC
CDR3: CASNGRDGETQYF
J: TRBJ2-5
D: TRBD2
V: TRBV19
length: 13
size: NA

DNA: TGTGCCAGCAGCTTAGCCGGCATCTCTGGAAACACCATATATTTT
CDR3: CASSLAGISGNTIYF
J: TRBJ1-3
D: NA
V: TRBV11-2
length: 15
size: NA

DNA: TGTGCCAGCAGCTTAGTTGGGAGCTACACAGGGACTTCCAAAAACATTCAGTACTTC
CDR3: CASSLVGSYTGTSKNIQYF
J: TRBJ2-4
D: NA
V: TRBV7-2
length: 19
size: few

DNA: TGTGCCAGCACGTCCCAGGGGCGCGATGAAAAACTGTTTTTT
CDR3: CASTSQGRDEKLFF
J: TRBJ1-4
D: NA
V: TRBV27
length: 14
size: NA

DNA: TGTGCCAGTAGTATAGGGACTAGCGGGAGCGGAAATGAGCAGTTCTTC
CDR3: CASSIGTSGSGNEQFF
J: TRBJ2-1
D: TRBD2
V: TRBV19
length: 16
size: few

DNA: TGCGCCAGCAGCCAAGGGACTAGCAGCTCTGGGGCCAACATCCTGACTTTC
CDR3: CASSQGTSSSGANILTF
J: TRBJ2-6
D: TRBD2
V: TRBV4-3
length: 17
size: NA

DNA: TGTGCCAGCTCACCAAGGGCGGATACGCAGTATTTT
CDR3: CASSPRADTQYF
J: TRBJ2-3
D: NA
V: TRBV18
length: 12
size: NA

DNA: TGTGCCAGCAGCTTAGGGACTCCAGGAGATGGCTACACCTTC
CDR3: CASSLGTPGDGYTF
J: TRBJ1-2
D: NA
V: TRBV7-2
length: 14
size: NA

DNA: TGTGCCAGCAGTTTCTTGTTCCGCCGGAGCAATCAGCCCCAGCATTTT
CDR3: CASSFLFRRSNQPQHF
J: TRBJ1-5
D: NA
V: TRBV28
length: 16
size: NA

DNA: TGCGCCAGCAGTGCACAGGGGGCAGGGATCTATGGCTACACCTTC
CDR3: CASSAQGAGIYGYTF
J: TRBJ1-2
D: TRBD1
V: TRBV10-2
length: 15
size: NA

DNA: TGCGCCAGCAGCCAAGAAGCGGTCGGGGCTCTCTACGAGCAGTACTTC
CDR3: CASSQEAVGALYEQYF
J: TRBJ2-7
D: NA
V: TRBV4-1
length: 16
size: NA

DNA: TGTGCCAGCAGCGCTGGGGGGTCAGATACGCAGTATTTT
CDR3: CASSAGGSDTQYF
J: TRBJ2-3
D: NA
V: TRBV7-9
length: 13
size: NA

DNA: TGTGCCAGCAGCGCCCCTCGGGGGGCCTCCTACGAGCAGTACTTC
CDR3: CASSAPRGASYEQYF
J: TRBJ2-7
D: NA
V: TRBV13
length: 15
size: NA

DNA: TGTGCCTGGAGTGGGACGTCGAGCTCCTACGAGCAGTACTTC
CDR3: CAWSGTSSSYEQYF
J: TRBJ2-7
D: NA
V: TRBV30
length: 14
size: NA

DNA: TGTGCCAGCAGGGAAATGGGTAGCGGGGTCACAGATACGCAGTATTTT
CDR3: CASREMGSGVTDTQYF
J: TRBJ2-3
D: TRBD2
V: TRBV2
length: 16
size: few

DNA: TGTGCCTGGAGCCTAGGGGCTGGGCCGGGAGAGCAGTTCTTC
CDR3: CAWSLGAGPGEQFF
J: TRBJ2-1
D: NA
V: TRBV30
length: 14
size: NA